This T cell receptor (beta chain) was identified during a study of blood T cell repertoires in COVID-19. Study overall: Material from acute and convalescent COVID-19 was sourced from the United States, Italy and Spain.

This CDR3 is 16 amino acids long. Trimming removed 5 bases at V and 3 bases at J, with 17 bases between. CDR1 and CDR2 (germline): SGHVS, FQNEAQ. Libraries were prepared by immunoSEQ multiplex PCR; TCRdb keeps only in-frame clonotypes and omits some of them. Of roughly 380,000 clones in the sample, more than 70% were seen once. The cohort comprised adults aged roughly 18 to 95 years residing in about 25 US areas. This clonotype originated in a man aged 30 to 45 who had recovered from COVID-19. The chain has TRBV7-8 and TRBJ2-1, with TRBD1 as a possible D gene (8 bases). The specimen sequenced was PBMCs or T cells enriched from blood (not recorded which). The CDR3 nucleotides are TGTGCCAGCAGCCCAAGGGGGGGACAGGTCTACAATGAGCAGTTCTTC. Translated, it gives CASSPRGGQVYNEQFF.